These T cell receptor beta chains were read from a single sample in a study of blood T cell repertoires in COVID-19. Generated by immunoSEQ multiplex PCR, the TCRdb table keeps only in-frame clones and is missing some. The sample shows about 46,000 clones, 85% to 90% of them seen only once. What was sequenced was peripheral blood. Receptors were obtained from a man between 60 and 75 years old with acute or convalescent COVID-19. Both conserved end residues are part of each CDR3. D genes are given only for firm matches. The listing skips clone size in some rows; elsewhere it reads once, few, many or a size class.

CDR3 DNA	CDR3 protein	clone size	V gene	J gene	D gene
TGTGCCAGCAGCCGCATGACTAGCGGGGGGTACAATGAGCAGTTCTTC	CASSRMTSGGYNEQFF	NA	TRBV3-1/TRBV3-2	TRBJ2-1	TRBD2
TGTGCCAGCAGCCTCGGACAGGGGGCTCAGCCCCAGCATTTT	CASSLGQGAQPQHF	NA	TRBV13	TRBJ1-5	TRBD1
TGTGCCAGCAGCGTAGCTAACGGCGGGATCTACAATGAGCAGTTCTTC	CASSVANGGIYNEQFF	NA	TRBV9	TRBJ2-1	NA
TGTGCCAGCGCGGGACAGCCAGATACGCAGTATTTT	CASAGQPDTQYF	NA	TRBV6-1	TRBJ2-3	NA
TGCGCCAGCAGTCATCTAGACAGGGAGGCAAGCTACGAGCAGTACTTC	CASSHLDREASYEQYF	NA	TRBV23-1	TRBJ2-7	NA
TGTGCCAGCAGCTTAGTGGCAGGCTCCAACTATGGCTACACCTTC	CASSLVAGSNYGYTF	NA	TRBV7-9	TRBJ1-2	NA
TGTGCCAGCAGCTCAGGACTAGCGGGAAGCACAGGTACGCAGTATTTT	CASSSGLAGSTGTQYF	NA	TRBV7-7	TRBJ2-3	TRBD2
TGTGCCAGCAGCTATGTCCCAGTTATTCGACCGCGAAGGGGGCCCCAGCATTTT	CASSYVPVIRPRRGPQHF	once	TRBV21-1	TRBJ1-5	NA
TGTGCCAGCGGACCGACAGGGCTAGAGACCCAGTACTTC	CASGPTGLETQYF	NA	TRBV6-5	TRBJ2-5	TRBD1
TGTGCCTGGAGTGGGACAGCCGATGGCGACGAGCAGTACTTC	CAWSGTADGDEQYF	NA	TRBV30	TRBJ2-7	NA
TGTGCCAGCAGATGGACACCAAACACCGGGGAGCTGTTTTTT	CASRWTPNTGELFF	NA	TRBV5-6	TRBJ2-2	NA
TGTGCCAGTAGACTACGGGCAGGAGGACAGCCCCAGCATTTT	CASRLRAGGQPQHF	NA	TRBV19	TRBJ1-5	NA
TGTGCCAGCAGCTCACGGGAATTGGCTTTCTTT	CASSSRELAFF	NA	TRBV7-9	TRBJ1-1	NA
TGTGCCAGCAGCCCACAAGGACAGGGGGACTATGGCTACACCTTC	CASSPQGQGDYGYTF	NA	TRBV4-2	TRBJ1-2	TRBD1
TGTGCCAGTATGCGGAAGGGGTCTCCCGGGGAGCTGTTTTTT	CASMRKGSPGELFF	NA	TRBV19	TRBJ2-2	NA
TGTGCCAGCAGCTTGGAAGTAGGGAGGATTGCCGGGGAGCTGTTTTTT	CASSLEVGRIAGELFF	once	TRBV5-4	TRBJ2-2	NA
TGTGCCAGCAGTTCAAGACCCTCCGGGATCTTTACCGGGGAGCTGTTTTTT	CASSSRPSGIFTGELFF	few	TRBV6-2/TRBV6-3	TRBJ2-2	NA
TGTGCCAGCTACGAGGCTGTCGGCTACAACACCGGGGAGCTGTTTTTT	CASYEAVGYNTGELFF	NA	TRBV2	TRBJ2-2	NA
TGTGCCAGCAGCCAAGAATTAAGCAGGGGACGTATTCAGTACTTC	CASSQELSRGRIQYF	NA	TRBV4-2	TRBJ2-4	NA
TGCGCCAGCGGACGGGGACAGGGGACACCGAACACTGAAGCTTTCTTT	CASGRGQGTPNTEAFF	NA	TRBV4-1	TRBJ1-1	TRBD1
TGTGCCAGCTCGCCTTTTGGGGGGGTAGGCGAGCAGTACTTC	CASSPFGGVGEQYF	NA	TRBV18	TRBJ2-7	TRBD2
TGTGCCAGCAGTCCCGGGGGACGTGGCTTCGAGCAGTACTTC	CASSPGGRGFEQYF	NA	TRBV6-5	TRBJ2-7	NA
TGTGCCAGCAGCCAGGGCGAGTTTAGGGGACACTACGAGCAGTACTTC	CASSQGEFRGHYEQYF	NA	TRBV3-1/TRBV3-2	TRBJ2-7	NA
TGTGCCAGCAGCCCCCGGGGGAGCCCCCGCTCCTACAATGAGCAGTTCTTC	CASSPRGSPRSYNEQFF	NA	TRBV9	TRBJ2-1	NA